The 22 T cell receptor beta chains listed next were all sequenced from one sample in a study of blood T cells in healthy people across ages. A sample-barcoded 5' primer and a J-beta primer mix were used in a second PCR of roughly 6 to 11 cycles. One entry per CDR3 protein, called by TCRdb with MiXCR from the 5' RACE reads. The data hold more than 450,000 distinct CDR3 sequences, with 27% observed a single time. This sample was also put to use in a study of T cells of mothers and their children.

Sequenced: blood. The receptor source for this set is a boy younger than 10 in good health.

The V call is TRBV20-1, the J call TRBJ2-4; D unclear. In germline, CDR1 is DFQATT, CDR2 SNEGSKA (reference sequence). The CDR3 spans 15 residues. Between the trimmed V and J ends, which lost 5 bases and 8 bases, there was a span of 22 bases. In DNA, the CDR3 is TGCAGTGCTTGGGCCTTCGATCGTCCCGTGGACATTCAGTACTTC. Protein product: CSAWAFDRPVDIQYF.

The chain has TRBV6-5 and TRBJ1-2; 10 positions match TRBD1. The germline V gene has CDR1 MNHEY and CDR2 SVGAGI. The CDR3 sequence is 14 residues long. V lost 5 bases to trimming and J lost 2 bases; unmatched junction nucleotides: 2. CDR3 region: CASSRQGANYGYTF. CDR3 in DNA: TGTGCCAGCAGTCGACAGGGGGCCAACTATGGCTACACCTTC.

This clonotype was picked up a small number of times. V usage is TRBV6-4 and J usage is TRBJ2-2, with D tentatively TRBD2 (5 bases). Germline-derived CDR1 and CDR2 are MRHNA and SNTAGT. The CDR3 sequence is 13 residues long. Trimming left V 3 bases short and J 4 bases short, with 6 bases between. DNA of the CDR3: TGTGCCAGCAGTGAGGAGGCCACCGGGGAGCTGTTTTTT. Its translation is CASSEEATGELFF.

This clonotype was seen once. CDR3 in amino acids: CASRKTGGGQGYEQYF. The CDR3 DNA follows: TGTGCCAGCAGGAAAACCGGGGGGGGACAGGGCTACGAGCAGTACTTC. The genes are TRBV2 and TRBJ2-7; tentative D call: TRBD1 (9 bases). The CDR3 has 16 amino acids. Trimming pared 6 bases from V and 3 bases from J, leaving 21 bases between. Germline V gene data show CDR1 as SNHLY and CDR2 as FYNNEI.

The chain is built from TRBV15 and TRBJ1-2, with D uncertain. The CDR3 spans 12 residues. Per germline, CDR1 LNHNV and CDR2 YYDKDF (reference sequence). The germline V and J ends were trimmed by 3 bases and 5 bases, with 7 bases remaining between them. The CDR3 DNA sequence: TGTGCCACCAGCAGCGGTGAATATGGCTACACCTTC. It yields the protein CATSSGEYGYTF.

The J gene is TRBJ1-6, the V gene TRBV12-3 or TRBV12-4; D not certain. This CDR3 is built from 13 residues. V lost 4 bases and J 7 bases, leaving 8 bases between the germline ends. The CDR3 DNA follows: TGTGCCAGCAGTTCCCCGGGGAATTCACCCCTCCACTTT. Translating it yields CASSSPGNSPLHF.

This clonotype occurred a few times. CDR3 DNA: TGTGCCACCAGTGACCCCCCTTGGCATGAGCAGTTCTTC. Its translation: CATSDPPWHEQFF. The V and J genes are TRBV24-1 and TRBJ2-5, with D unresolved. The DNA end lines up better with TRBJ2-1; the J call may be wrong. CDR3 size: 13 residues. Germline-derived CDR1 and CDR2 are KGHDR and SFDVKD.

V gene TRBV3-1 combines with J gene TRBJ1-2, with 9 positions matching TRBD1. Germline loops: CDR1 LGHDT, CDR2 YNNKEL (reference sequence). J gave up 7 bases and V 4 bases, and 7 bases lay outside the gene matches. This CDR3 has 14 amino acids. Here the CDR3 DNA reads TGTGCCAGCAGCCCCGGGACAGGGCGGAGTGGCTACACCTTC. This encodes CASSPGTGRSGYTF.

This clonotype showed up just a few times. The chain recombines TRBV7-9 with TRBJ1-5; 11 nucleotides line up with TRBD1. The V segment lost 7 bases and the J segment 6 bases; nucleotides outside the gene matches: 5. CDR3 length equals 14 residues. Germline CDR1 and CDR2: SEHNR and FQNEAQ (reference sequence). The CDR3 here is CASKVGQGGQPQHF. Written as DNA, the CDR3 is TGTGCCAGCAAGGTGGGACAGGGGGGTCAGCCCCAGCATTTT.

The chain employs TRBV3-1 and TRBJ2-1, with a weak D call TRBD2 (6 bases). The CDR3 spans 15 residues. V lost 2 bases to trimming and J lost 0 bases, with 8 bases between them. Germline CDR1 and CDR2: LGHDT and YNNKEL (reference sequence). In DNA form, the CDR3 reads TGTGCCAGCAGCCAAAGGACTACCTCCTACAATGAGCAGTTCTTC. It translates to CASSQRTTSYNEQFF.

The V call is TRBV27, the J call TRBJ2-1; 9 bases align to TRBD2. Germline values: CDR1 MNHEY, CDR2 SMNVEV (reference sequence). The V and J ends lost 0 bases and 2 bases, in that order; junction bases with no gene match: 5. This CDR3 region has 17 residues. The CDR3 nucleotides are TGTGCCAGCAGTTTATCCTGGCTAGCGGGGCCCTACAATGAGCAGTTCTTC. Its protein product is CASSLSWLAGPYNEQFF.

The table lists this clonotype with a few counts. The chain's CDR3 is CASSLFRGGYGYTF. The CDR3 nucleotides are TGTGCCAGCAGTTTGTTCCGGGGAGGTTATGGCTACACCTTC. The chain links TRBV12-3 or TRBV12-4 to TRBJ1-2; no clear D gene. This CDR3 is 14 amino acids long. V was cut by 3 bases and J by 5 bases, with 13 bases left in between.

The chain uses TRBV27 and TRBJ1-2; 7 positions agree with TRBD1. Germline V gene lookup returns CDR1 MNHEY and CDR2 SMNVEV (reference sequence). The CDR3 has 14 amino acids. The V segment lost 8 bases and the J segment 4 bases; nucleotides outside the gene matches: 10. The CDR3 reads CASSGLTGLYGYTF. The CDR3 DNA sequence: TGTGCCAGCTCGGGATTGACAGGGCTCTATGGCTACACCTTC.

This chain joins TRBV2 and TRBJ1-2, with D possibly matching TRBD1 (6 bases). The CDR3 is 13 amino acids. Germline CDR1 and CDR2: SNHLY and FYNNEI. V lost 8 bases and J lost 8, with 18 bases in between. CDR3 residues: CASGDKQGRGYTF. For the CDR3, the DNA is TGTGCCAGCGGGGACAAACAGGGAAGGGGCTACACCTTC.

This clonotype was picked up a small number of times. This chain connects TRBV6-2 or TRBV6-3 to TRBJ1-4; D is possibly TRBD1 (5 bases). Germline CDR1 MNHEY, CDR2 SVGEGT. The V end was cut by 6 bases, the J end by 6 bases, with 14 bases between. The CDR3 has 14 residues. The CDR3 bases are TGTGCCAGCAGAGGGACGTCTGTGCATGAAAAACTGTTTTTT. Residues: CASRGTSVHEKLFF.

The CDR3 region is CASSDGLAGRGTQYF. The CDR3, as DNA: TGTGCCAGCAGTGACGGGCTAGCGGGTCGCGGTACGCAGTATTTT. The V and J genes are TRBV6-4 and TRBJ2-3; TRBD2 agrees at 8 bases. Germline lookup yields CDR1 MRHNA and CDR2 SNTAGT. Trimming took 2 bases from V and 8 from J; bases not matched to a gene: 9. The CDR3 spans 15 residues.

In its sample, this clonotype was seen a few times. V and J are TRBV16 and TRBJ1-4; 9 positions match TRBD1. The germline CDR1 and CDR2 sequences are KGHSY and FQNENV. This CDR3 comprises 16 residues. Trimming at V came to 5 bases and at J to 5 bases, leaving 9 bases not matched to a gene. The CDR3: CASSKQPGTGNEKLFF. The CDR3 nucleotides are TGTGCCAGCAGCAAGCAACCCGGGACAGGGAATGAAAAACTGTTTTTT.

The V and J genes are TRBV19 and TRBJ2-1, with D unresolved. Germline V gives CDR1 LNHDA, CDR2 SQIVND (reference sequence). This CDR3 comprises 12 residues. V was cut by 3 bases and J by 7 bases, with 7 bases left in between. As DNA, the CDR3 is TGTGCCAGTAGTATCGGAGTAAATGAGCAGTTCTTC. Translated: CASSIGVNEQFF.

The DNA of the CDR3 is TGCAGTGCTAGGGAGGGGGCGCACACTGAAGCTTTCTTT. This sequence encodes CSAREGAHTEAFF. The gene calls are TRBV20-1 and TRBJ1-1, with TRBD1 matching over 7 bases. This CDR3 contains 13 residues. After removal of 3 bases from V and 3 bases from J, the junction contained 4 bases not matched to a gene. Looked up from germline, CDR1 is DFQATT and CDR2 is SNEGSKA (reference sequence).

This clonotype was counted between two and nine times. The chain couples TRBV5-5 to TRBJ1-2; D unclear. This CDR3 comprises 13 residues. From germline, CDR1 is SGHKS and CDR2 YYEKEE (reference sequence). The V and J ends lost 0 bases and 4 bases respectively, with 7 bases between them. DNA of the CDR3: TGTGCCAGCAGCTTGGGGAGATTCTATGGCTACACCTTC. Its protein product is CASSLGRFYGYTF.

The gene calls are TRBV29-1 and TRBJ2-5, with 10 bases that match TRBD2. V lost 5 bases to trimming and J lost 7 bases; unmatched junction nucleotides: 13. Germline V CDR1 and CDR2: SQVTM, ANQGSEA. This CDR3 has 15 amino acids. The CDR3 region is CSVQPASGRSGTQYF. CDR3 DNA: TGCAGCGTTCAACCCGCTAGCGGGAGATCAGGGACCCAGTACTTC.

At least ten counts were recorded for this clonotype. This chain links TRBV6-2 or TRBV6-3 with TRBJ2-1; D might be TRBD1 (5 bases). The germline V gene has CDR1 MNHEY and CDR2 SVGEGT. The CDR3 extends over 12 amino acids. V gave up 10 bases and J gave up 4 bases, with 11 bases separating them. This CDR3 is CATGALYNEQFF. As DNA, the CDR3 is TGTGCCACTGGGGCCCTATACAATGAGCAGTTCTTC.